The 9 T cell receptor beta chains listed next were all sequenced from one sample in a study of T-cell reconstitution after alpha-beta-depleted transplantation in children. Molecular barcoding with unique molecular identifiers was used for the TCRbeta library. TCRdb analysed the PCR reads with MiXCR anew, one entry per CDR3 protein. In the table there are 200,000 or so distinct CDR3 sequences, approximately 6% of which are singletons. The input for sequencing was PBMCs, taken before TCRalphabeta/CD19-depleted stem cell transplant. These receptors came from a girl younger than two with combined immunodeficiency, due to receive a stem cell transplant.

The table lists this clonotype with a few counts. This sequence joins TRBV7-2 and TRBJ1-2; possible D gene TRBD1, 6 bases. The CDR3 consists of 13 residues. Germline CDR1 is SGHTA and CDR2 is FQGNSA. V lost 5 bases, J lost 2 bases, and 9 bases lay in between. As DNA, the CDR3 is TGTGCCAGCAGCCAGACAGGCAACTATGGCTACACCTTC. Translating it yields CASSQTGNYGYTF.

This clonotype was counted ten times or more. The chain combines TRBV12-3 or TRBV12-4 with TRBJ1-5; 7 bases are a match to TRBD1. After removal of 6 bases from V and 6 bases from J, the junction contained 5 bases not matched to a gene. The CDR3 contains 13 residues. In DNA form, the CDR3 reads TGTGCCAGCAGCGAGGGGGCCAGTCAGCCCCAGCATTTT. Translating it yields CASSEGASQPQHF.

Many counts were recorded for this clonotype. The genes are TRBV6-2 or TRBV6-3 and TRBJ2-1; TRBD2 agrees at 13 bases. The CDR3 is made up of 14 amino acids. Germline-derived CDR1 and CDR2 are MNHEY and SVGEGT. Unmatched junction bases numbered 1, after V lost 4 bases and J lost 7 bases. The DNA of the CDR3 is TGTGCCAGCAGTTCGACTAGCGGGGGGAATGAGCAGTTCTTC. This encodes CASSSTSGGNEQFF.

This clonotype was seen many times. The chain recombines TRBV7-9 with TRBJ2-7, with D possibly being TRBD1 or TRBD2 (5 bases each). The CDR3 has 17 amino acids. The germline V gene encodes CDR1 SEHNR and CDR2 FQNEAQ (reference sequence). V shed 1 base and J shed 3 bases, with 19 bases lying between them. The CDR3 DNA reads as TGTGCCAGCAGCTTAGGCCTGTGGGGGAGACTTAACTACGAGCAGTACTTC. It codes for CASSLGLWGRLNYEQYF. The full variable domain, rest sourced from reference TRBV7-9 and TRBJ2-7, is DTGVSQNPRHKITKRGQNVTFRCDPISEHNRLYWYRQTLGQGPEFLTYFQNEAQLEKSRLLSDRFSAERPKGSFSTLEIQRTEQGDSAMYLCASSLGLWGRLNYEQYFGPGTRLTVT.

This clonotype appeared many times. This sequence joins TRBV9 and TRBJ2-1; 7 nucleotides agree with TRBD2. Germline V lookup: CDR1 SGDLS, CDR2 YYNGEE. V was pared by 6 bases and J by 7 bases, with 10 bases of the junction left unmatched. CDR3 length: 14 amino acids. The CDR3 spells CASTTGGVGNEQFF. The CDR3 bases are TGTGCCAGCACTACTGGGGGGGTCGGGAATGAGCAGTTCTTC.

This clonotype was recorded many times. The chain is built from TRBV29-1 and TRBJ2-1, with 9 bases lining up with TRBD2. The CDR3 covers 17 residues. V lost 0 bases, J lost 3 bases, and 9 bases stayed unmatched. Germline loops: CDR1 SQVTM, CDR2 ANQGSEA. This CDR3 reads CSVEDRLREGFYNEQFF. CDR3 sequence (DNA): TGCAGCGTTGAAGATCGGTTGCGGGAGGGTTTCTACAATGAGCAGTTCTTC.

This clonotype showed up many times. The chain uses TRBV30 and TRBJ2-7; no definite D call. The CDR3 has 11 residues. The ends were cut back, 2 bases at V and 3 bases at J, with 5 bases in the middle. The germline V gene encodes CDR1 GTSNPN and CDR2 SVGIG (reference sequence). The chain's CDR3 is CAWSNSYEQYF. CDR3 in DNA: TGTGCCTGGAGTAATAGCTACGAGCAGTACTTC. The variable domain in full, with the rest retrieved from reference TRBV30 and TRBJ2-7, is SQTIHQWPATLVQPVGSPLSLECTVEGTSNPNLYWYRQAAGRGLQLLFYSVGIGQISSEVPQNLSASRPQDRQFILSSKKLLLSDSGFYLCAWSNSYEQYFGPGTRLTVT.

This clonotype was observed at least ten times. J is TRBJ1-1 and V is TRBV7-3; D may be TRBD1 (6 bases). The CDR3 totals 13 residues. Trimming stripped 5 bases from V and 7 bases from J, with 14 bases between. Germline values: CDR1 SGHTA, CDR2 FQGTGA. CDR3 DNA: TGTGCCAGCAGCACCGACAGGCTTAGTGAAGCTTTCTTT. It encodes CASSTDRLSEAFF.

This clonotype has a count of ten or more. This sequence joins TRBV25-1 and TRBJ2-7; the match to TRBD2 covers 7 bases. Germline V lookup: CDR1 MGHDK, CDR2 SYGVNS. V shed 2 bases, J shed 5 bases, and the junction held 6 bases outside the gene matches. The CDR3 is made up of 14 amino acids. CDR3 in DNA: TGTGCCAGCAGTGAAGGCGGGGGAAACCACGAGCAGTACTTC. It is translated as CASSEGGGNHEQYF.